This record looks at one TCR beta chain sequence and its context. Profiling relied on immunoSEQ multiplex PCR, and the TCRdb table lists in-frame clones only, not all of them. The data contain over 75,000 clones, about 83% of them singletons. Trimming cost V 1 base and J 6 bases; bases outside gene matches: 5. The CDR3 consists of 15 residues. CDR1 and CDR2 from the germline V gene are LGHNA and YSLEER. The sample comes from a study of ipilimumab plus nivolumab after autologous stem cell transplantation. Across the study: DLBCL patients had primary refractory or relapsed disease.

The chain recombines TRBV4-3 with TRBJ1-5; 8 bases agree with TRBD1. The material sequenced was PBMCs, taken in a trial of ipilimumab plus nivolumab as post-transplant consolidation. The clonotype originates from a male donor with diffuse large B-cell lymphoma. The CDR3 protein is CASSQVWGTGQPQHF. The CDR3 DNA reads as TGCGCCAGCAGCCAAGTTTGGGGGACAGGTCAGCCCCAGCATTTT.